One and the same sample provided the 17 T cell receptor beta chains below, sequenced in a study of graft-versus-host responses after intestinal transplantation. Clones were sequenced by immunoSEQ multiplex PCR, and TCRdb holds only the in-frame ones, with some missing. The sample lists 85,000 to 90,000 clones; about 91% were seen once. Their recognized antigens are unknown. The sample in question was unstimulated CD4+ T cells sorted from spleen or lymph node cells, obtained before transplant. Source of these receptors: a human donor who was the organ donor for an intestinal transplant.

The gene calls are TRBV6-1 and TRBJ1-4; tentatively, D is TRBD1 (5 bases). The germline gives CDR1 MNHNS, CDR2 SASEGT. CDR3 length: 15 residues. V was clipped by 8 bases and J by 11 bases, with 24 bases between them. The CDR3, as DNA: TGTGCCAGCGGAGAAACGGGGGGAACATCCCGTAAACTGTTTTTT. It encodes CASGETGGTSRKLFF.

J is TRBJ2-5 and V is TRBV6-1; 9 bases agree with TRBD1. Gene TRBJ2-7 matches the end of the DNA better, so the J call may be wrong. The V gene's germline CDR1 is MNHNS and CDR2 SASEGT. CDR3 length: 15 residues. CDR3 amino acids: CASRPGQGISYEQYF. The CDR3 bases are TGTGCCAGCAGGCCGGGACAGGGAATCTCCTACGAGCAGTACTTC.

The genes are TRBV28 and TRBJ1-6; no clear D gene. The CDR3 contains 15 residues. Per germline, CDR1 MDHEN and CDR2 SYDVKM. V dropped 2 bases and J dropped 10 bases, with 15 bases sitting between them. The CDR3 nucleotides are TGTGCCAGCAGTTTAGGCGGGCCGTATGGATCACCCCTCCACTTT. Protein product: CASSLGGPYGSPLHF.

V and J are TRBV19 and TRBJ1-2; no clear D. The germline V gene has CDR1 LNHDA and CDR2 SQIVND (reference sequence). V lost 6 bases to trimming and J lost 5 bases, with 13 bases between them. This CDR3 is built from 13 residues. CDR3 in amino acids: CASSPNSLYGYTF. The CDR3 coding sequence is TGTGCCAGTAGCCCGAACAGTTTATATGGCTACACCTTC.

The chain employs TRBV7-9 and TRBJ2-4; D unclear. This CDR3 is built from 14 residues. Germline CDR1 reads SEHNR; CDR2 reads FQNEAQ (reference sequence). With 5 bases removed from V and 0 bases from J, the gap between germline ends came to 8 bases. This CDR3 is CASSPDLAKNIQYF. CDR3 DNA: TGTGCCAGCAGCCCCGACTTAGCCAAAAACATTCAGTACTTC.

This sequence joins TRBV27 and TRBJ2-1, with D hard to call. The germline CDR1 and CDR2 sequences are MNHEY and SMNVEV (reference sequence). V lost 2 bases to trimming and J lost 7 bases, with 9 bases between them. This CDR3 region has 13 residues. CDR3 DNA: TGTGCCAGCAGTTTACTCCCGTTTAATGAGCAGTTCTTC. Translating it yields CASSLLPFNEQFF.

The chain combines TRBV19 with TRBJ1-6; D perhaps matches TRBD1 (6 bases). V was trimmed by 4 bases and J by 10 bases, leaving 20 bases between them. The CDR3 runs 16 residues. In germline, CDR1 is LNHDA, CDR2 SQIVND (reference sequence). The CDR3 loop reads CASSNPDSSRGSPLHF. In DNA, the CDR3 is TGTGCCAGTAGTAACCCCGACTCCTCAAGGGGGTCACCCCTCCACTTT.

V and J are TRBV19 and TRBJ2-2, with TRBD1 matching 7 bases. Germline V gives CDR1 LNHDA, CDR2 SQIVND (reference sequence). Germline trimming cut 5 bases from V and 7 bases from J; bases unmatched to any gene: 4. The CDR3 sequence is 13 residues long. The CDR3 loop reads CASSFPGGGELFF. Written as DNA, the CDR3 is TGTGCCAGTAGTTTCCCAGGGGGCGGGGAGCTGTTTTTT.

The chain has TRBV9 and TRBJ1-2, with D perhaps TRBD1 (5 bases). V dropped 3 bases and J dropped 6 bases, with 9 bases sitting between them. This CDR3 is built from 12 residues. In germline, CDR1 is SGDLS, CDR2 YYNGEE. This chain's CDR3 is CASSDGGNGYTF. DNA for the CDR3: TGTGCCAGCAGCGACGGGGGAAATGGCTACACCTTC.

This chain links TRBV27 with TRBJ2-7; 7 positions match TRBD2. Germline V lookup: CDR1 MNHEY, CDR2 SMNVEV (reference sequence). The trim removed 2 bases at V and 4 bases at J, leaving 11 bases unmatched. The length of the CDR3 is 16 residues. CDR3 bases: TGTGCCAGCAGTTTACAGCTGGCGACTAGCTTTTACGAGCAGTACTTC. It codes for CASSLQLATSFYEQYF.

The table lists this clone with a few counts. V and J are TRBV29-1 and TRBJ1-1; no definite D call. CDR3 length equals 15 residues. Trimming pared 1 base from V and 0 bases from J, leaving 12 bases between. CDR1 SQVTM and CDR2 ANQGSEA come from the germline V gene. Here the CDR3 reads CSVEVRFTVNTEAFF. DNA for the CDR3: TGCAGCGTTGAAGTACGGTTTACAGTGAACACTGAAGCTTTCTTT. Full variable domain (missing parts from reference TRBV29-1 and TRBJ1-1): SAVISQKPSRDICQRGTSLTIQCQVDSQVTMMFWYRQQPGQSLTLIATANQGSEATYESGFVIDKFPISRPNLTFSTLTVSNMSPEDSSIYLCSVEVRFTVNTEAFFGQGTRLTVV.

The chain combines TRBV30 with TRBJ2-3; TRBD2 matches 8 bases. J gave up 4 bases and V 0 bases, and 0 bases lay outside the gene matches. The CDR3 spans 13 residues. CDR1 and CDR2 (germline): GTSNPN, SVGIG (reference sequence). The CDR3 spells CAWSVGGADTQYF. CDR3 in DNA: TGTGCCTGGAGTGTCGGGGGGGCAGATACGCAGTATTTT. Combining the CDR3 with reference TRBV30 and TRBJ2-3 gives the whole variable domain SQTIHQWPATLVQPVGSPLSLECTVEGTSNPNLYWYRQAAGRGLQLLFYSVGIGQISSEVPQNLSASRPQDRQFILSSKKLLLSDSGFYLCAWSVGGADTQYFGPGTRLTVL.

The V gene is TRBV6-1, the J gene TRBJ2-5, with a weak D call TRBD2 (6 bases). The germline V and J ends were trimmed by 1 base and 2 bases, with 14 bases remaining between them. The germline CDR1 and CDR2 sequences are MNHNS and SASEGT. The CDR3 is 16 amino acids. The CDR3 region has the DNA TGTGCCAGCAGTGAAGACCGGGGTAGCGGACAAGAGACCCAGTACTTC. The encoded protein is CASSEDRGSGQETQYF.

The rearrangement links TRBV9 to TRBJ2-5; the match to TRBD2 covers 11 bases. The germline V gene encodes CDR1 SGDLS and CDR2 YYNGEE. CDR3 size: 16 residues. The V gene end was trimmed by 4 bases and the J gene end by 5 bases; junction bases not matched to a gene: 10. CDR3 sequence (DNA): TGTGCCAGCAGCCCTTTAGTAGCGGGGGGGCTGGAGACCCAGTACTTC. Protein: CASSPLVAGGLETQYF.

The chain uses TRBV6-1 and TRBJ2-3; TRBD2 might be the D (5 bases). V gave up 4 bases and J gave up 4 bases, with 12 bases separating them. CDR3 length: 14 residues. CDR1 is MNHNS and CDR2 is SASEGT in the germline V gene. CDR3 in amino acids: CASSVEDLADTQYF. The CDR3 DNA reads TGTGCCAGCAGTGTGGAGGATCTGGCAGATACGCAGTATTTT.

The chain couples TRBV2 to TRBJ2-7; D is perhaps TRBD1 (6 bases). The CDR3 sequence is 16 residues long. Germline V lookup: CDR1 SNHLY, CDR2 FYNNEI. Trimming removed 3 bases from V and 2 bases from J, with 17 bases in between. The CDR3 sequence is CASSDLRTASTYEQYF. Here the CDR3 DNA reads TGTGCCAGCAGTGACCTTCGGACAGCCTCGACCTACGAGCAGTACTTC.

V and J are TRBV28 and TRBJ2-1; D uncertain. The CDR3 is made up of 14 amino acids. Germline lookup yields CDR1 MDHEN and CDR2 SYDVKM. The V gene lost 5 bases and the J gene lost 6 bases, with 14 bases spanning the gap. CDR3 sequence reads: CASSEVLVSNEQFF. As DNA, the CDR3 is TGTGCCAGCAGTGAAGTTTTGGTGAGCAATGAGCAGTTCTTC.